This entry is about one T cell receptor (beta chain). TCRdb re-analyzed the 5' RACE reads; it lists each CDR3 protein once, without DNA. The sample includes some 410,000 distinct CDR3 sequences. The CDR3 runs to 14 residues. Germline CDR1 and CDR2: SNHLY and FYNNEI. This sample is part of a study of T cells expressing NK-cell markers. V is TRBV2 and J is TRBJ2-5; TCRdb names TRBD1, which stays unverified in the absence of DNA. This receptor was identified in a woman between 18 and 75 years old in good health. The sample consisted of blood T cells: a sorted CD56 or NKG2C T cell subset, CD4+ or CD8+ T cells, or bulk PBMC T cells (not recorded which). CDR3 amino acids: CASSRRGLDETQYF.